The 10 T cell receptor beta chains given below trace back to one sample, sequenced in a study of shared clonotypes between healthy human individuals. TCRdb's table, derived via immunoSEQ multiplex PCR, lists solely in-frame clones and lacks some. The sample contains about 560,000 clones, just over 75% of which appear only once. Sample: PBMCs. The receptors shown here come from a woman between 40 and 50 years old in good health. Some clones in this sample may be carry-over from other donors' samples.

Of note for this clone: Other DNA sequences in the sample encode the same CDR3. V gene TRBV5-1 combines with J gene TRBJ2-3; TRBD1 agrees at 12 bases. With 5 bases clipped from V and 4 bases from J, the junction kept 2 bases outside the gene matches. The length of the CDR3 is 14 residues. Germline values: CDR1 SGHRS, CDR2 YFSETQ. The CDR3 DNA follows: TGCGCCAGCAGAGGGACAGGGGGCTCAGATACGCAGTATTTT. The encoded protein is CASRGTGGSDTQYF.

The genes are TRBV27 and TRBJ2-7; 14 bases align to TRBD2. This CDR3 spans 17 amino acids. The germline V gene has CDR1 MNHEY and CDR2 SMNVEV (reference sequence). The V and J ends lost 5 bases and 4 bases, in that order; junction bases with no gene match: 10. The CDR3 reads CASSRTSRTSGRYEQYF. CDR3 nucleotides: TGTGCCAGCAGTCGAACCTCCCGGACTAGCGGGAGGTACGAGCAGTACTTC.

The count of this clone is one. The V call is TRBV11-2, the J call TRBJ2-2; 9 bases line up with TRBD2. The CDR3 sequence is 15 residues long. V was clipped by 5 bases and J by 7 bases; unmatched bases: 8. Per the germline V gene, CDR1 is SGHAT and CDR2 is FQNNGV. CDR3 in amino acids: CASSQRREGGGELFF. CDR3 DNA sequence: TGTGCCAGCAGCCAAAGGCGGGAGGGAGGCGGGGAGCTGTTTTTT.

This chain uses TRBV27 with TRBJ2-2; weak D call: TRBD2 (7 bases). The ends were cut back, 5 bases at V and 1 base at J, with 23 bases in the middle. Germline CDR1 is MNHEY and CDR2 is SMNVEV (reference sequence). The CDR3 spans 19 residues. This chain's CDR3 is CASSPRWGGTLVNTGELFF. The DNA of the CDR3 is TGTGCCAGCAGTCCCCGTTGGGGGGGCACCCTCGTGAACACCGGGGAGCTGTTTTTT.

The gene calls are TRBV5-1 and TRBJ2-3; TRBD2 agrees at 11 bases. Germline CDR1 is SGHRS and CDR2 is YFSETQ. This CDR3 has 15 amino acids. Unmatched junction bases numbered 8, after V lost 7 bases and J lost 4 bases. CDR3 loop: CASATSGSESDTQYF. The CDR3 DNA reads TGCGCCAGCGCTACTAGCGGGAGCGAGTCAGATACGCAGTATTTT.

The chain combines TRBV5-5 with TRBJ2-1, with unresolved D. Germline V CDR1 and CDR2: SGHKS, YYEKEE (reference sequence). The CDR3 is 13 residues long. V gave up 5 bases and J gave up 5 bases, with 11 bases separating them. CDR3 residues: CASRHGPNNEQFF. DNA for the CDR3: TGTGCCAGCAGACACGGGCCTAACAATGAGCAGTTCTTC.

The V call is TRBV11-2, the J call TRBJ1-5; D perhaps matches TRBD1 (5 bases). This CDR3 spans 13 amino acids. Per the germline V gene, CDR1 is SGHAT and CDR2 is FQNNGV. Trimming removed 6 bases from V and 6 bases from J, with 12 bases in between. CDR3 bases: TGTGCCAGCAGTACGACAGAGGTTCAGCCCCAGCATTTT. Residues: CASSTTEVQPQHF.

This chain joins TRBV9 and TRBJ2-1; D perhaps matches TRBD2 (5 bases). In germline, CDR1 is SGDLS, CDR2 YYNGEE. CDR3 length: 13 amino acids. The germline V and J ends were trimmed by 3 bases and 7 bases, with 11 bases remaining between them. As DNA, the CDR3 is TGTGCCAGCAGCGAGACCCCGGGGAATGAGCAGTTCTTC. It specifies CASSETPGNEQFF. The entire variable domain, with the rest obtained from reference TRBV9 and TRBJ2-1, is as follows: DSGVTQTPKHLITATGQRVTLRCSPRSGDLSVYWYQQSLDQGLQFLIQYYNGEERAKGNILERFSAQQFPDLHSELNLSSLELGDSALYFCASSETPGNEQFFGPGTRLTVL.

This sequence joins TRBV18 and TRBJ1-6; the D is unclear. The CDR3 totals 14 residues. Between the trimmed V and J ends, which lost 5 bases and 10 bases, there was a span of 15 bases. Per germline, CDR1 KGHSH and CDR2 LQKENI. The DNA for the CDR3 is TGTGCCAGCTCAAACAGCGAAACGAGATCACCCCTCCACTTT. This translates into CASSNSETRSPLHF.

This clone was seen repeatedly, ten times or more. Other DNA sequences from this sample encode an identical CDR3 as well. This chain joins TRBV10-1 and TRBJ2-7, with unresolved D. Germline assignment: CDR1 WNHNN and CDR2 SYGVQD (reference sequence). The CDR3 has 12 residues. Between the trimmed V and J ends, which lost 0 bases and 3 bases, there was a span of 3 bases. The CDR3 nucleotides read TGCGCCAGCAGTGAGTCAGGCTACGAGCAGTACTTC. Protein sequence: CASSESGYEQYF.